These 27 T cell receptor beta chains originate from one sample sequenced in a study of shared clonotypes between healthy human individuals. The repertoire was sequenced with immunoSEQ multiplex PCR; TCRdb's copy has only in-frame clones and lacks some. The table has 780,000 or so clones, roughly 72% seen once. The material sequenced was memory CD4+ T cells sorted from blood. Noted subset: CD45RA-negative fraction. These TCRs come from a woman in her 30s in good health.

This clone was seen only a few times. This chain uses TRBV4-2 with TRBJ2-3; 9 bases line up with TRBD2. CDR1 LGHNA and CDR2 YNFKEQ come from the germline V gene. The CDR3 runs 18 residues. V was pared by 0 bases and J by 4 bases, with 11 bases of the junction left unmatched. CDR3 sequence (DNA): TGTGCCAGCAGCCAAGACATGCGACTAGCGGAGATGGCAGATACGCAGTATTTT. Translating gives CASSQDMRLAEMADTQYF.

This clone was picked up one time. The V gene is TRBV25-1, the J gene TRBJ2-4, with TRBD2 matching 7 bases. Looked up from germline, CDR1 is MGHDK and CDR2 is SYGVNS. The CDR3 runs 15 residues. Trimming at V came to 3 bases and at J to 1 base, leaving 3 bases not matched to a gene. The CDR3 loop reads CASSEGEGAKNIQYF. Written as DNA, the CDR3 is TGTGCCAGCAGTGAGGGGGAGGGTGCCAAAAACATTCAGTACTTC. The full variable domain, with the rest looked up from reference TRBV25-1 and TRBJ2-4, is EADIYQTPRYLVIGTGKKITLECSQTMGHDKMYWYQQDPGMELHLIHYSYGVNSTEKGDLSSESTVSRIRTEHFPLTLESARPSHTSQYLCASSEGEGAKNIQYFGAGTRLSVL.

The J gene is TRBJ2-1, the V gene TRBV27, with D possibly matching TRBD2 (6 bases). Germline CDR1 reads MNHEY; CDR2 reads SMNVEV (reference sequence). Trimming pared 5 bases from V and 2 bases from J, leaving 16 bases between. The CDR3 has 16 amino acids. CDR3 protein: CASSRSPTSPYNEQFF. The CDR3 DNA reads as TGTGCCAGCAGTCGAAGTCCAACTAGCCCCTACAATGAGCAGTTCTTC.

CDR3 in DNA: TGTGCCAGCAGCCTCCGGACAGGCAACTACGAGCAGTACTTC. It is translated as CASSLRTGNYEQYF. The chain joins TRBV6-1 to TRBJ2-7; TRBD1 aligns across 7 bases. Losses at the gene ends were 6 bases for V and 3 bases for J; bases not matched to a gene: 8. The length of the CDR3 is 14 residues. Germline assignment: CDR1 MNHNS and CDR2 SASEGT.

In nucleotides, the CDR3 is TGTGCCAGCAGCTCGGGACTAGCGGGAGGGACGTACTTC. Translation: CASSSGLAGGTYF. The chain couples TRBV7-2 to TRBJ2-7; the match to TRBD2 covers 16 bases. The length of the CDR3 is 13 residues. Germline assignment: CDR1 SGHTA and CDR2 FQGNSA. J lost 12 bases, V lost 4 bases, and 3 bases had no gene match.

This chain connects TRBV18 to TRBJ1-1; no clear D. CDR1 is KGHSH, CDR2 LQKENI, per germline. This CDR3 region has 14 residues. V lost 5 bases and J lost 1, with 11 bases in between. CDR3 DNA sequence: TGTGCCAGCTCAACCAGAACTCAGAACACTGAAGCTTTCTTT. This gives the protein CASSTRTQNTEAFF. Using reference TRBV18 and TRBJ1-1 for the parts outside the CDR3, the full variable domain is NAGVMQNPRHLVRRRGQEARLRCSPMKGHSHVYWYRQLPEEGLKFMVYLQKENIIDESGMPKERFSAEFPKEGPSILRIQQVVRGDSAAYFCASSTRTQNTEAFFGQGTRLTVV.

The chain couples TRBV6-1 to TRBJ2-7; the match to TRBD2 covers 7 bases. The germline gives CDR1 MNHNS, CDR2 SASEGT. V gave up 6 bases and J gave up 3 bases; unmatched junction bases: 2. The CDR3 is 12 residues long. Here the CDR3 reads CASRPSGYEQYF. CDR3 in DNA: TGTGCCAGCAGGCCTAGCGGCTACGAGCAGTACTTC.

For this clone: In the same sample, other DNA sequences code for this CDR3. This rearrangement joins TRBV5-1 to TRBJ2-7, with a weak D call TRBD2 (6 bases). Germline-derived CDR1 and CDR2 are SGHRS and YFSETQ. Trimming removed 4 bases at V and 0 bases at J, with 11 bases between. This CDR3 has 14 residues. In nucleotides, the CDR3 is TGCGCCAGCAGCCCCGGGGGAGCCTCCTACGAGCAGTACTTC. It yields the protein CASSPGGASYEQYF.

The chain carries TRBV6-4 and TRBJ2-1; 10 bases align to TRBD1. Germline V gene data show CDR1 as MRHNA and CDR2 as SNTAGT. This CDR3 contains 18 residues. Trimming took 0 bases from V and 4 from J; bases not matched to a gene: 9. DNA for the CDR3: TGTGCCAGCAGTGACTCGACGCTGGACAGGGGGGGTTACAATGAGCAGTTCTTC. It is translated as CASSDSTLDRGGYNEQFF.

The genes are TRBV5-1 and TRBJ1-3, with D uncertain. This CDR3 is built from 16 residues. V lost 2 bases to trimming and J lost 3 bases, with 15 bases between them. Germline CDR1 reads SGHRS; CDR2 reads YFSETQ. CDR3 region: CASSLGPQEDGNTIYF. The CDR3 region has the DNA TGCGCCAGCAGCTTAGGGCCTCAGGAGGATGGAAACACCATATATTTT.

The chain recombines TRBV19 with TRBJ1-1; TRBD1 aligns across 8 bases. This CDR3 region has 14 residues. The germline V gene encodes CDR1 LNHDA and CDR2 SQIVND (reference sequence). J was trimmed by 7 bases and V by 2 bases; bases with no gene match: 6. In DNA form, the CDR3 reads TGTGCCAGTAGTATAAGCAGGGGGCGGGGTGAAGCTTTCTTT. This encodes CASSISRGRGEAFF.

This chain uses TRBV7-2 with TRBJ1-5; D gene ambiguous. Germline assignment: CDR1 SGHTA and CDR2 FQGNSA. V gave up 1 base and J gave up 9 bases, with 7 bases separating them. This CDR3 region has 12 residues. CDR3 nucleotide sequence: TGTGCCAGCAGCTTAGGCAACCTGCCCCAGCATTTT. Amino acid sequence: CASSLGNLPQHF.

Concerning this clone itself: The identical CDR3 is also encoded by other nucleotide sequences in the sample. The chain carries TRBV15 and TRBJ2-1, with D maybe TRBD1 (6 bases). This CDR3 has 12 residues. Trimming removed 3 bases at V and 9 bases at J, with 9 bases between. Germline assignment: CDR1 LNHNV and CDR2 YYDKDF (reference sequence). In DNA form, the CDR3 reads TGTGCCACCAGCAGGGGGGCAGGTGAGCAGTTCTTC. Its protein is CATSRGAGEQFF.

The chain links TRBV11-1 to TRBJ1-2; D is undetermined. Trimming took off 1 base at V and 0 bases at J, with 9 bases between the two ends. There are 15 residues in the CDR3. CDR1 and CDR2 from the germline V gene are SGHAT and FQDESV (reference sequence). CDR3 residues: CASSLGAGSNYGYTF. In DNA, the CDR3 is TGTGCCAGCAGCTTAGGCGCAGGTTCTAACTATGGCTACACCTTC.

This clone has only one observation. The chain is built from TRBV2 and TRBJ2-3; TRBD2 might be the D (6 bases). V lost 6 bases, J lost 5 bases, and 15 bases lay in between. This CDR3 comprises 14 residues. Germline values: CDR1 SNHLY, CDR2 FYNNEI. CDR3 amino acids: CASSARLVGDTQYF. The CDR3 region has the DNA TGTGCCAGCAGCGCCCGACTAGTTGGAGATACGCAGTATTTT.

The chain recombines TRBV19 with TRBJ1-1, with D possibly matching TRBD1 (6 bases). Trimming cost V 8 bases and J 2 bases, with 15 bases left between them. This CDR3 contains 14 residues. Germline CDR1 and CDR2: LNHDA and SQIVND (reference sequence). CDR3 coding DNA: TGTGCCAGTGGTTTCAACAGGGAAAACACTGAAGCTTTCTTT. Protein product: CASGFNRENTEAFF. Supplemented by reference TRBV19 and TRBJ1-1, the full variable domain reads DGGITQSPKYLFRKEGQNVTLSCEQNLNHDAMYWYRQDPGQGLRLIYYSQIVNDFQKGDIAEGYSVSREKKESFPLTVTSAQKNPTAFYLCASGFNRENTEAFFGQGTRLTVV.

The V call is TRBV27, the J call TRBJ1-2, with no clear D. The germline V gene encodes CDR1 MNHEY and CDR2 SMNVEV (reference sequence). This CDR3 is built from 13 residues. Trimming left V 5 bases short and J 3 bases short, with 10 bases between. DNA for the CDR3: TGTGCCAGCAGTAATTACAGCCACTATGGCTACACCTTC. It translates to CASSNYSHYGYTF.

The rearrangement links TRBV6-5 to TRBJ1-3; D gene unclear. The V gene lost 5 bases and the J gene lost 3 bases, with 11 bases spanning the gap. Germline assignment: CDR1 MNHEY and CDR2 SVGAGI. The CDR3 contains 14 residues. The CDR3 reads CASSPVGVGNTIYF. The CDR3 nucleotides are TGTGCCAGCAGTCCCGTGGGCGTTGGAAACACCATATATTTT.

The rearrangement uses TRBV19 and TRBJ1-1, with 7 nucleotides matching TRBD1. Germline V gene data show CDR1 as LNHDA and CDR2 as SQIVND (reference sequence). The CDR3 sequence is 13 residues long. J was trimmed by 7 bases and V by 7 bases; bases with no gene match: 9. The CDR3 bases are TGTGCCAGTAAAGGGGGCGGGAGGATTGAAGCTTTCTTT. Its translation: CASKGGGRIEAFF.

This clone was seen just once. The rearrangement uses TRBV27 and TRBJ1-5; TRBD1 matches 10 bases. The germline V gene encodes CDR1 MNHEY and CDR2 SMNVEV (reference sequence). CDR3 length: 16 residues. J lost 7 bases, V lost 7 bases, and 13 bases had no gene match. The CDR3 DNA reads TGTGCCAGCACCACCGAGACAGGGGGCTTCTGGCAGCCCCAGCATTTT. Translation gives CASTTETGGFWQPQHF.

This clone was counted only a few times. The identical CDR3 is also encoded by other nucleotide sequences in the sample. The rearrangement joins TRBV5-1 to TRBJ1-3; 7 bases match TRBD1. The CDR3 contains 14 residues. V was clipped by 3 bases and J by 4 bases; unmatched bases: 4. Germline lookup yields CDR1 SGHRS and CDR2 YFSETQ. The CDR3 spells CASSSGTAGNTIYF. For the CDR3, the DNA is TGCGCCAGCAGCTCCGGGACAGCCGGAAACACCATATATTTT.

This chain links TRBV18 with TRBJ1-4; weak D call: TRBD1 (5 bases). With 6 bases removed from V and 0 bases from J, the gap between germline ends came to 14 bases. This CDR3 is 16 amino acids long. Per the germline V gene, CDR1 is KGHSH and CDR2 is LQKENI. The CDR3 DNA reads TGTGCCAGCTCCCGTAACCGGGGGTCAACTAATGAAAAACTGTTTTTT. Its protein is CASSRNRGSTNEKLFF.

V usage is TRBV27 and J usage is TRBJ2-6, with D unresolved. With 3 bases removed from V and 0 bases from J, the gap between germline ends came to 6 bases. The CDR3 runs to 15 residues. Germline lookup yields CDR1 MNHEY and CDR2 SMNVEV (reference sequence). The CDR3 bases are TGTGCCAGCAGTTTTCAGACCTCTGGGGCCAACGTCCTGACTTTC. This encodes CASSFQTSGANVLTF.

Turning to this clone: Other DNA sequences in this sample translate to the same CDR3. CDR3 nucleotides: TGCGCCAGCAGCACTTCTAGCGGGGGTTACAATGAGCAGTTCTTC. Translated, it gives CASSTSSGGYNEQFF. The chain recombines TRBV5-1 with TRBJ2-1; 10 nucleotides align to TRBD2. The V segment lost 4 bases and the J segment 4 bases; nucleotides outside the gene matches: 5. CDR1 is SGHRS and CDR2 is YFSETQ in the germline V gene. This CDR3 is built from 15 residues.

This clone was counted ten times or more. This sample also contains other DNA sequences that code for the same CDR3. The chain is built from TRBV7-9 and TRBJ1-1, with D tentatively TRBD1 (5 bases). The CDR3 extends over 13 amino acids. CDR1 and CDR2 (germline): SEHNR, FQNEAQ (reference sequence). V was shortened by 5 bases and J by 1 base, with 8 bases between the two germline ends. CDR3 in DNA: TGTGCCAGCAGCCGCCAGGGGAACACTGAAGCTTTCTTT. It codes for CASSRQGNTEAFF.

The chain uses TRBV30 and TRBJ1-1, with a weak D call TRBD1 (6 bases). The CDR3 length is 13 residues. Trimming cost V 2 bases and J 2 bases, with 9 bases left between them. The V gene's germline CDR1 is GTSNPN and CDR2 SVGIG (reference sequence). CDR3 sequence: CAWSNRANTEAFF. The CDR3 region has the DNA TGTGCCTGGAGTAACAGGGCCAACACTGAAGCTTTCTTT.

In regard to this clone: This same CDR3 is encoded by further DNA sequences in the sample. The chain combines TRBV2 with TRBJ2-5; 11 nucleotides align to TRBD2. The ends lost 0 bases at V and 2 bases at J; junction bases unmatched: 2. Germline CDR1 SNHLY, CDR2 FYNNEI. There are 16 residues in the CDR3. CDR3 coding DNA: TGTGCCAGCAGTGAAGCGGGACTAGCGGATCAAGAGACCCAGTACTTC. Protein: CASSEAGLADQETQYF.